Listed here are 14 T cell receptor beta chains from one sample, sequenced in a study of T cell responses to AZD1222 COVID-19 vaccine. The assay was immunoSEQ multiplex PCR, and TCRdb's table has in-frame clones only and misses some. The sample records more than 100,000 clones, 80% to 90% being singletons. The sequencing used peripheral blood, collected on day 0 of AZD1222 vaccination. These receptors were taken from an adult in good health.

V usage is TRBV4-2 and J usage is TRBJ1-5; D gene uncertain. This CDR3 has 13 residues. Germline values: CDR1 LGHNA, CDR2 YNFKEQ. Trimming removed 0 bases from V and 7 bases from J, with 7 bases in between. In DNA form, the CDR3 reads TGTGCCAGCAGCCAAGATTTATTGCAGCCCCAGCATTTT. This translates into CASSQDLLQPQHF.

This chain joins TRBV14 and TRBJ1-1; D gene uncertain. V lost 0 bases, J lost 8 bases, and 13 bases lay in between. The CDR3 is 14 residues long. CDR1 is SGHDN and CDR2 is FVKESK in the germline V gene. The CDR3 DNA reads TGTGCCAGCAGCCAAGACCGGTGGGGAGCAGAAGCTTTCTTT. Translating it yields CASSQDRWGAEAFF.

This clone is a singleton in its sample. The chain recombines TRBV6-5 with TRBJ1-6, with D unclear. V was pared by 7 bases and J by 5 bases, with 12 bases between. The germline V gene has CDR1 MNHEY and CDR2 SVGAGI. This CDR3 region has 14 residues. The CDR3 DNA follows: TGTGCCAGCACCAAACGCGCGGATAATTCACCCCTCCACTTT. Encoded protein: CASTKRADNSPLHF.

CDR3 DNA: TGTGCCAGCAGCCAACCGAACCCACTAGCGGGAGGGGTGGGCTCCTACAATGAGCAGTTCTTC. Translation gives CASSQPNPLAGGVGSYNEQFF. The V gene is TRBV4-2, the J gene TRBJ2-1, with 13 bases identical to TRBD2. This CDR3 is built from 21 residues. J was trimmed by 0 bases and V by 2 bases; bases with no gene match: 13. CDR1 is LGHNA and CDR2 is YNFKEQ in the germline V gene.

The chain links TRBV29-1 to TRBJ1-5, with TRBD1 as a possible D gene (5 bases). V shed 7 bases and J shed 4 bases, with 14 bases lying between them. CDR1 and CDR2 from the germline V gene are SQVTM and ANQGSEA. The CDR3 loop spans 13 amino acids. CDR3 loop: CSGGEGPNQPQHF. The DNA of the CDR3 is TGCAGCGGGGGCGAGGGACCTAATCAGCCCCAGCATTTT.

This chain uses TRBV7-2 with TRBJ2-1, with a tentative D call TRBD2 (6 bases). Per germline, CDR1 SGHTA and CDR2 FQGNSA. The CDR3 has 15 residues. V lost 1 base and J lost 3, with 10 bases in between. In DNA, the CDR3 is TGTGCCAGCAGCTTAGAGCGTAGCGGCTACAATGAGCAGTTCTTC. Translation: CASSLERSGYNEQFF.

J is TRBJ2-7 and V is TRBV28; 8 bases are a match to TRBD2. The junction had 16 bases not matched to a gene; V was cut back by 4 bases and J by 2 bases. CDR3 length: 18 residues. CDR1 and CDR2 (germline): MDHEN, SYDVKM. CDR3 residues: CASSSPHTTSGAPYEQYF. In nucleotides, the CDR3 is TGTGCCAGCAGTTCCCCACATACTACTAGCGGAGCCCCCTACGAGCAGTACTTC.

The genes are TRBV27 and TRBJ2-2; TRBD1 aligns across 8 bases. From germline, CDR1 is MNHEY and CDR2 SMNVEV (reference sequence). Losses at the gene ends were 6 bases for V and 5 bases for J; bases not matched to a gene: 5. The CDR3 contains 14 residues. The CDR3 protein is CASRAGGRTGELFF. CDR3 bases: TGTGCCAGCAGAGCAGGGGGCCGGACCGGGGAGCTGTTTTTT.

The chain joins TRBV28 to TRBJ2-7; possibly TRBD1 for D (7 bases). Looked up from germline, CDR1 is MDHEN and CDR2 is SYDVKM. This CDR3 has 17 amino acids. Trimming took 5 bases from V and 0 from J, leaving 20 bases between them. The CDR3 protein is CASSPYRGGLSSYEQYF. The CDR3 nucleotides read TGTGCCAGCAGTCCCTACAGGGGAGGTCTGAGCTCCTACGAGCAGTACTTC.

The chain carries TRBV19 and TRBJ2-3; D is perhaps TRBD1 or TRBD2 (5 bases each). The CDR3 loop spans 13 amino acids. The V and J ends lost 5 bases and 5 bases respectively, with 11 bases between them. Germline CDR1 LNHDA, CDR2 SQIVND (reference sequence). The CDR3 is CASSGAAGDTQYF. In nucleotides, the CDR3 is TGTGCCAGTAGTGGGGCGGCGGGAGATACGCAGTATTTT. The full variable domain, in which reference TRBV19 and TRBJ2-3 provide the parts outside the CDR3, is DGGITQSPKYLFRKEGQNVTLSCEQNLNHDAMYWYRQDPGQGLRLIYYSQIVNDFQKGDIAEGYSVSREKKESFPLTVTSAQKNPTAFYLCASSGAAGDTQYFGPGTRLTVL.

The sample holds a few counts of this clone. The chain joins TRBV5-1 to TRBJ2-7; D gene unclear. This CDR3 is 13 amino acids long. V shed 1 base and J shed 4 bases, with 9 bases lying between them. CDR1 and CDR2 from the germline V gene are SGHRS and YFSETQ. The CDR3: CASSLTLNYEQYF. CDR3 DNA: TGCGCCAGCAGCTTGACATTGAATTACGAGCAGTACTTC.

The chain carries TRBV5-1 and TRBJ1-6, with TRBD1 matching over 10 bases. Trimming cost V 4 bases and J 7 bases; bases outside gene matches: 5. Per the germline V gene, CDR1 is SGHRS and CDR2 is YFSETQ. The CDR3 is 15 residues long. The DNA of the CDR3 is TGCGCCAGCAGCCGGGACAGGGGAGTGAATTCACCCCTCCACTTT. It translates to CASSRDRGVNSPLHF. The full variable domain, its missing parts supplied by reference TRBV5-1 and TRBJ1-6, is KAGVTQTPRYLIKTRGQQVTLSCSPISGHRSVSWYQQTPGQGLQFLFEYFSETQRNKGNFPGRFSGRQFSNSRSEMNVSTLELGDSALYLCASSRDRGVNSPLHFGNGTRLTVT.

This clone was observed a handful of times. The chain is built from TRBV7-2 and TRBJ2-1; D gene unclear. This CDR3 region has 15 residues. Germline loops: CDR1 SGHTA, CDR2 FQGNSA. V lost 5 bases and J 4 bases, leaving 15 bases between the germline ends. The CDR3 region is CASSPESGRYNEQFF. The CDR3 nucleotides are TGTGCCAGCAGCCCGGAGTCTGGAAGATACAATGAGCAGTTCTTC.

The V gene is TRBV4-2, the J gene TRBJ2-5; 9 bases are shared with TRBD1. Trimming at V came to 2 bases and at J to 2 bases, leaving 6 bases not matched to a gene. Germline V gene sequence: CDR1 LGHNA, CDR2 YNFKEQ. This CDR3 has 16 amino acids. CDR3 sequence reads: CASSQSSTGGQETQYF. The CDR3 nucleotides are TGTGCCAGCAGCCAATCATCGACAGGGGGACAAGAGACCCAGTACTTC.